Given below is one T cell receptor (beta chain) in context. This clonotype was seen only a few times. Its binding antigen is unknown. Per-base qualities were not stored, and no clone one base away is much larger. The library was prepared using RACE. Sequencing instrument: NextSeq 500. During library preparation, unique molecular identifiers were attached to individual cDNA molecules so that TCRs could be counted in a quantitative, reproducible way. Both TCR alpha and TCR beta chains were sequenced from each blood RNA sample. On the authors' methods: Samples had a median of roughly 100,000 TCRs, with a range from about 23,224 to 750,000. V, J and CDR3 annotation of the TCR reads was carried out using the Decombinator software suite. For PS versus PT1 abundance plots, all samples were subsampled to the same number of TCRs (28,000). Expanded TCRs were defined as absent before sensitization and observed at least eight times at the 2-week time point. The public reads were quality trimmed at Q25 with fastp and then assembled into clones with MiXCR by TCRdb, keeping productive beta chains. Rows with a matching CDR3 protein are joined into one entry that keeps the most common DNA and genes. TCRdb's processing, not the authors' own work, is the source of the V and J calls. The sample table holds 300,000 to 400,000 distinct CDR3 sequences, of which 4.5% to 6% were seen once. Jointly, the top ten make up 2% to 3% of the sample.

The germline ends are 13 bases apart after V is trimmed by 1 base and J by 0 bases. CDR1 and CDR2 (DFQATT, SNEGSKA) derive from the germline V gene (reference sequence). From the cysteine through the phenylalanine, the CDR3 covers 16 amino acids. Only CDR3 DNA is held: 48 bases, read in frame from base 1. What the time point label conveys for this sample: pre-sensitization, week 0. The treatment or condition tag for this specimen amounts to: therapeutic diphenylcyclopropenone sensitization with weekly scalp DPC. At every patch-test visit, the blood draw took place before the patch test was put on. Eligible patients were aged 18 to 70, diagnosed with alopecia, deemed suitable for DPC therapy, and excluded if pregnant. Total RNA was extracted from unfractionated whole blood collected in Tempus Blood RNA tubes. This entry comes from a study of human T cells and chemical hapten exposure (dated by TCRdb to 2020 to 2023). With regard to the full study: For sensitization, 2% DPC in acetone was applied to a 2 cm by 2 cm area of upper inner arm skin. Throughout the study period of about 25 weeks, patients also received therapeutic DPC doses to the scalp every week. Patch tests used Finn chambers with 0.01% DPC on the upper back, scored after 6 days by International Contact Dermatitis Research Group standards. The patient cohort, mostly female, included alopecia areata with under or over 50% scalp involvement, alopecia totalis and alopecia universalis. Libraries were pooled for sequencing, and variation in per-sample TCR yields was attributed mainly to small differences in library volumes within the pool. The study tracked peripheral blood TCR repertoire changes in vivo during primary and secondary sensitization to the hapten diphenylcyclopropenone (DPC) in alopecia patients. Blood samples were taken from patients before sensitization (week 0) and at 2, 6 and about 24 weeks after DPC sensitization. For TCR sequencing, blood came from 25 to 35 alopecia patients at anywhere from one to four time points (pre-sensitization, 2, 6 and 24 weeks).

Broader findings and caveats from the paper: Patch test score was positively correlated with the number of PT1 expanded TCRs, with significance at thresholds 8, 16 and 32 but not at 4. Repeated subsampling changed both the strength of the expansion versus patch-test correlation and the threshold at which that correlation became significant. DPC sensitization did not change the number of TCRs with a frequency above 1 in 1000, and there was no evidence of changes in global repertoire structure. Because all patients had alopecia, a presumed autoimmune disease, the immune response of the patients might differ from that of healthy individuals. Compared with pre-sensitization or healthy control sets, expanded TCRs formed significantly more large CDR3 similarity clusters, which is consistent with antigen-driven responses.

The rearrangement joined TRBV20-1 to TRBJ2-1; the D gene is possibly TRBD1, with 6 bases matching. The material was whole blood, obtained in connection with sensitization to the hapten diphenylcyclopropenone (DPC). The origin of this receptor is a woman in her 50s with alopecia areata. Some clones in this sample may be carry-over from other donors' samples. The CDR3 region reads CSARATGKGSYNEQFF. The nucleotide sequence reads as follows: TGCAGTGCTAGAGCCACAGGGAAAGGCTCCTACAATGAGCAGTTCTTC.